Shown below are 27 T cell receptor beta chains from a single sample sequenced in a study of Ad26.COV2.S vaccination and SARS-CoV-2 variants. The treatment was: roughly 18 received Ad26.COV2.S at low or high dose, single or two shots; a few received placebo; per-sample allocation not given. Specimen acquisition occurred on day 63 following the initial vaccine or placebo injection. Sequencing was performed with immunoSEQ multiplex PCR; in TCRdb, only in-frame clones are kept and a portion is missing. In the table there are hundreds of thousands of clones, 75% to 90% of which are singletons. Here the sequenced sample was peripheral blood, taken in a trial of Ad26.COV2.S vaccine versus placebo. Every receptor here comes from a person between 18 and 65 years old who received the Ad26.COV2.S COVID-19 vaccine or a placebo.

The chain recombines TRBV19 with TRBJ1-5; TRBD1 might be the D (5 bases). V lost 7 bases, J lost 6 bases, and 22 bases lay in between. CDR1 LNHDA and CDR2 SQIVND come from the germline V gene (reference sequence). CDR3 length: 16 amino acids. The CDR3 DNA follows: TGTGCCAGTACCCCTTTAGGGCAGGGTCGGATTCAGCCCCAGCATTTT. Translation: CASTPLGQGRIQPQHF.

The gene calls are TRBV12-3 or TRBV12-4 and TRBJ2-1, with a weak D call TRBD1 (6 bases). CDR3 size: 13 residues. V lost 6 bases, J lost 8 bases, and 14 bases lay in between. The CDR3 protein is CASRPQGFYEQFF. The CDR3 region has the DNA TGTGCCAGCAGACCACAGGGATTCTATGAGCAGTTCTTC.

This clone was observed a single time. The CDR3 nucleotides read TGTGCCAGCAGTTTCTCACCGAATTCACCCCTCCACTTT. Amino acids: CASSFSPNSPLHF. The rearrangement joins TRBV12-3 or TRBV12-4 to TRBJ1-6, with unresolved D. The CDR3 is made up of 13 amino acids. V was shortened by 3 bases and J by 7 bases, with 7 bases between the two germline ends.

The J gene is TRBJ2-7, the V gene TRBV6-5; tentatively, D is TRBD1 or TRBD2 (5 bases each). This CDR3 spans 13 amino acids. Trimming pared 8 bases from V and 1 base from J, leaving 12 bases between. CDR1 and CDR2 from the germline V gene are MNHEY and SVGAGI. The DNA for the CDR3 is TGTGCCAGCTCCGGGACGGTGTCCTACGAGCAGTACTTC. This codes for CASSGTVSYEQYF.

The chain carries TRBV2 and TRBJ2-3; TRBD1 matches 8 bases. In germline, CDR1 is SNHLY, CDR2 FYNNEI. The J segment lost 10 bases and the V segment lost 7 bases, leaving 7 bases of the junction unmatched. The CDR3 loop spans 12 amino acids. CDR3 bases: TGTGCCAGCAAACAGGAGACAGGGGCGCAGTATTTT. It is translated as CASKQETGAQYF.

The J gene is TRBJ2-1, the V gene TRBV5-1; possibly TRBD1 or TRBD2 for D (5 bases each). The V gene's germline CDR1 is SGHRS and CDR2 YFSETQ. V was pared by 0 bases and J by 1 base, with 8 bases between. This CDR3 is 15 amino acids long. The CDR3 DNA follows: TGCGCCAGCAGCTTGGTTGGGGGTTCCTACAATGAGCAGTTCTTC. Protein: CASSLVGGSYNEQFF.

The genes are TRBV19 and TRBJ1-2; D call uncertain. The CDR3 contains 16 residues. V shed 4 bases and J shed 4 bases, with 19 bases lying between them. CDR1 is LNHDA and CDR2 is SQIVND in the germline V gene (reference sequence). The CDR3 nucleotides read TGTGCCAGTAGTAGCCCCGGGTCCACCCAATTCTATGGCTACACCTTC. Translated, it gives CASSSPGSTQFYGYTF.

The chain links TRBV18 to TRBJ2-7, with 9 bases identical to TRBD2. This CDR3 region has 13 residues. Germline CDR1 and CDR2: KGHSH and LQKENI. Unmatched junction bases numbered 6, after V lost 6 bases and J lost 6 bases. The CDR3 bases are TGTGCCAGCTCCGGGACTAGCAGTAGCGAGCAGTACGTC. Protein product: CASSGTSSSEQYV.

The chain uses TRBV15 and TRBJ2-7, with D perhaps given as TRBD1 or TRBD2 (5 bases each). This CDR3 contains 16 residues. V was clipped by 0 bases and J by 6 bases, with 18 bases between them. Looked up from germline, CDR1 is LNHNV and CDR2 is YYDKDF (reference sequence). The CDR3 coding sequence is TGTGCCACCAGCAGAGATTGGACCCCCGGGGACGGCGAGCAGTACTTC. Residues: CATSRDWTPGDGEQYF.

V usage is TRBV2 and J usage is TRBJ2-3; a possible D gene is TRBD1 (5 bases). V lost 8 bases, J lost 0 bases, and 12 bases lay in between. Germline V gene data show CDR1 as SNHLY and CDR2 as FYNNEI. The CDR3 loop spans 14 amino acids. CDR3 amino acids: CASADRTSTDTQYF. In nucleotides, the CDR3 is TGTGCCAGCGCCGACAGAACTAGCACAGATACGCAGTATTTT.

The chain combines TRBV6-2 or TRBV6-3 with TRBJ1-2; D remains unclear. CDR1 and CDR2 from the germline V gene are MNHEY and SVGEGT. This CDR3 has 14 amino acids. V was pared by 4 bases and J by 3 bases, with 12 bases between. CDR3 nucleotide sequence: TGTGCCAGCAGTTTCGGGGTCTCGGACTATGGCTACACCTTC. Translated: CASSFGVSDYGYTF.

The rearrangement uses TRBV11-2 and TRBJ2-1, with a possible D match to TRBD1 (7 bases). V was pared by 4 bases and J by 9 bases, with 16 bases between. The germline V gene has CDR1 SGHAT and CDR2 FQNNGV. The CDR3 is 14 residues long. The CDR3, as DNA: TGTGCCAGCAGCTCCGTCAGGGGGGCGAGTGAGCAGTTCTTC. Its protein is CASSSVRGASEQFF.

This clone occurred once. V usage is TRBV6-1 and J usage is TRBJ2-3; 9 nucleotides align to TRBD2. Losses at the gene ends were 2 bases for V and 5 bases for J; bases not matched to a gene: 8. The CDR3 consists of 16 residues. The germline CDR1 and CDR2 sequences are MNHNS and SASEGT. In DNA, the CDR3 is TGTGCCAGCAGTGAATACGGCGGGGGGGTTCGAGATACGCAGTATTTT. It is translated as CASSEYGGGVRDTQYF.

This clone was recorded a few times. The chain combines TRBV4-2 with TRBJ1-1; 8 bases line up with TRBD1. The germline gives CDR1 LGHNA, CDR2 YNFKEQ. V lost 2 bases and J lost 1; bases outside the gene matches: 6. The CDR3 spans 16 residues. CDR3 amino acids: CASSQSDRGWNTEAFF. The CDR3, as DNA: TGTGCCAGCAGCCAATCCGACAGGGGATGGAACACTGAAGCTTTCTTT.

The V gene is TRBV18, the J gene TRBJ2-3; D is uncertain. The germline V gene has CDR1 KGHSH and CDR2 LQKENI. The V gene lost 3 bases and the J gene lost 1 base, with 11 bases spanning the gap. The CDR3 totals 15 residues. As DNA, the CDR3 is TGTGCCAGCTCACCGGATTCCGTCCGCACAGATACGCAGTATTTT. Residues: CASSPDSVRTDTQYF.

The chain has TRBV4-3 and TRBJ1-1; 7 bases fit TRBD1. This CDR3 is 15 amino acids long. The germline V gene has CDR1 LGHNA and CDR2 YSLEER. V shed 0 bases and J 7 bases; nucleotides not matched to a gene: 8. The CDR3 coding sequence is TGCGCCAGCAGCCAAGAATTTGCGGGACAGAGTGAAGCTTTCTTT. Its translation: CASSQEFAGQSEAFF.

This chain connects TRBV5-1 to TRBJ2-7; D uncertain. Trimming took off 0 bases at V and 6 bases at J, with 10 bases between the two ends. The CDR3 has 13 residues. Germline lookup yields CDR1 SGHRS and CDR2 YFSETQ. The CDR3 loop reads CASSLGPYGEQYF. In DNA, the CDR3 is TGCGCCAGCAGCTTGGGACCCTACGGCGAGCAGTACTTC.

In nucleotides, the CDR3 is TGTGCCAGCAGTTTATTTGGTAGGACGATGAGCTCCTACGAGCAGTACTTC. Residues: CASSLFGRTMSSYEQYF. This sequence joins TRBV27 and TRBJ2-7; D unresolved. Trimming removed 1 base at V and 0 bases at J, with 16 bases between. The germline CDR1 and CDR2 sequences are MNHEY and SMNVEV (reference sequence). The length of the CDR3 is 17 residues.

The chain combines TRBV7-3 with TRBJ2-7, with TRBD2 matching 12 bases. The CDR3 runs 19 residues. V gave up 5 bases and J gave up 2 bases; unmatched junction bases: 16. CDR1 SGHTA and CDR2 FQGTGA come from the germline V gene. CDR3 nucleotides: TGTGCCAGCAGCCGCCGACTAGCGGGAGTTATCTTACCCCCCTACGAGCAGTACGTC. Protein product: CASSRRLAGVILPPYEQYV.

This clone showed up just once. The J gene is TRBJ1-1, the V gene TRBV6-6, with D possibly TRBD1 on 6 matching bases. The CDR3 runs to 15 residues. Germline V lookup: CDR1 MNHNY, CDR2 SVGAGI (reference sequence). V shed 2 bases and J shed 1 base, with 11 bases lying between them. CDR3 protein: CASSYPPGQNTEAFF. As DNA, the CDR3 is TGTGCCAGCAGTTACCCGCCGGGACAGAACACTGAAGCTTTCTTT.

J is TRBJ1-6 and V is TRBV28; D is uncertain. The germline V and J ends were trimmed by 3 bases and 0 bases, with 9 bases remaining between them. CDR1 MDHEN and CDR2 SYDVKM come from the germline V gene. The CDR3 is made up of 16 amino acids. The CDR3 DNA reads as TGTGCCAGCAGTTTCGGCCCGAGCTCCTATAATTCACCCCTCCACTTT. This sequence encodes CASSFGPSSYNSPLHF.

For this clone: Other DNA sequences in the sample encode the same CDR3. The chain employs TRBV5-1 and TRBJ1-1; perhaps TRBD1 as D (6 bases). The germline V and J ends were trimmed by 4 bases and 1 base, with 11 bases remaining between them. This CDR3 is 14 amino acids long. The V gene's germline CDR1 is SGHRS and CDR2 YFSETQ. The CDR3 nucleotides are TGCGCCAGCAGCCCGGACAGACAGAACACTGAAGCTTTCTTT. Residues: CASSPDRQNTEAFF.

CDR3 sequence (DNA): TGTGCCAGCAGCCAAGTAGTAGCGGGAAGGACCGGGGAGCTGTTTTTT. This codes for CASSQVVAGRTGELFF. The genes are TRBV3-1 (or the pseudogene TRBV3-2) and TRBJ2-2; 8 bases fit TRBD2. The V gene end was trimmed by 1 base and the J gene end by 5 bases; junction bases not matched to a gene: 6. CDR3 size: 16 residues. Germline lookup yields CDR1 LGHDT and CDR2 YNNKEL (reference sequence).

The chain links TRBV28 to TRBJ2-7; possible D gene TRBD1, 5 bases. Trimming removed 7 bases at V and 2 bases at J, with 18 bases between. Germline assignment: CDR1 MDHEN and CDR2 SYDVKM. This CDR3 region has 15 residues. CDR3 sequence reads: CASTPQPATAYEQYF. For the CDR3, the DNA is TGTGCCAGCACCCCCCAGCCGGCGACAGCCTACGAGCAGTACTTC.

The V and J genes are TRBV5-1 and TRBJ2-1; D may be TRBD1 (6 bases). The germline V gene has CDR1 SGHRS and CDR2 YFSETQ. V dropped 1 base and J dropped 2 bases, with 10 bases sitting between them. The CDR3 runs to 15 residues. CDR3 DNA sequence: TGCGCCAGCAGCTTGACAGGACAGACCTACAATGAGCAGTTCTTC. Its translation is CASSLTGQTYNEQFF.

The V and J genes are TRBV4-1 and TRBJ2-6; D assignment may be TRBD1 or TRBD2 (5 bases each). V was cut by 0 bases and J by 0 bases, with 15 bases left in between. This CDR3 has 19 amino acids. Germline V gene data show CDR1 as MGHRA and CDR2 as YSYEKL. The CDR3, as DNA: TGCGCCAGCAGCCAAGATCGGGGCACGTACTCCTCTGGGGCCAACGTCCTGACTTTC. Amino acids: CASSQDRGTYSSGANVLTF.

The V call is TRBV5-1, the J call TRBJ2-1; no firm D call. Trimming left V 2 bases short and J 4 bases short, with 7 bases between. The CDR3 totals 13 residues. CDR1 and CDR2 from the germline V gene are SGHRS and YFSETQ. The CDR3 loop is CASSFSRYNEQFF. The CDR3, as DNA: TGCGCCAGCAGCTTTAGCCGATACAATGAGCAGTTCTTC.